These 22 T cell receptor beta chains were sequenced from one sample in a study of T cell clonality in common variable immunodeficiency. Study observations and caveats: Common variable immunodeficiency TCR beta sequences reportedly had fewer deletions and N-nucleotide insertions.

Their recognized antigens are unknown. Clones were sequenced by immunoSEQ multiplex PCR, and TCRdb holds only the in-frame ones, with some missing. The sample includes almost 20,000 clones, none of them occurring once. The sequenced material came from peripheral blood mononuclear cells. All receptors come from a human donor with common variable immunodeficiency.

This clone was seen at least ten times. The read ends 3 residues shy of where the CDR3 ends; the end is completed using the germline J gene. The chain combines TRBV28 with TRBJ1-2, with 8 bases aligning to TRBD1. The ends lost 6 bases at V and 5 bases at J; junction bases unmatched: 8. Germline V gene lookup returns CDR1 MDHEN and CDR2 SYDVKM. The CDR3 runs 14 residues. The CDR3 bases that were read are TGTGCCAGCAGCCCTGGACAGGGTTGGTATGGC. Encoded protein: CASSPGQGWYG. The CDR3 reads in full as CASSPGQGWYGYTF.

In this sample, this clone turned up many times. Read sequence stops 3 residues before the CDR3 end, and the germline J gene provides the missing end. This rearrangement joins TRBV30 to TRBJ2-1; possibly TRBD2 for D (5 bases). The CDR3 contains 17 residues. Deletions cut 3 bases from V and 8 bases from J, with 26 bases between. Looked up from germline, CDR1 is GTSNPN and CDR2 is SVGIG (reference sequence). CDR3 DNA, as far as it was read: TGTGCCTGGAGCGGACTTAGAGGGAGTCTTCGGACCGATGAG. Residues: CAWSGLRGSLRTDE. In full, the CDR3 is CAWSGLRGSLRTDEQFF.

This clone was observed at least ten times. The sequenced fragment ends 3 residues before the CDR3 boundary, so the rest is inferred from the germline J gene. The rearrangement links TRBV7-8 to TRBJ2-3, with D unclear. Trimming took 0 bases from V and 6 from J, leaving 10 bases between them. Germline V gene lookup returns CDR1 SGHVS and CDR2 FQNEAQ. The CDR3 length is 14 residues. The CDR3 sequence: CASSLAAPRDTQYF. The DNA read from the CDR3 is TGTGCCAGCAGCTTAGCGGCACCCAGGGATACG.

This clone showed up many times. The CDR3 is cut off 3 residues early in the read; its end comes from the germline J gene. This chain connects TRBV30 to TRBJ1-4; no clear D. Germline lookup yields CDR1 GTSNPN and CDR2 SVGIG (reference sequence). V gave up 1 base and J gave up 8 bases, with 11 bases separating them. The CDR3 length is 13 residues. CDR3 protein: CAWSDLTREKLFF. The covered CDR3 bases are TGTGCCTGGAGTGACCTGACCAGGGAAAAA.

This clone was detected many times. The CDR3 end falls 3 residues outside the read, so it is completed with the germline J gene. The genes are TRBV30 and TRBJ1-5, with unresolved D. Between the trimmed V and J ends, which lost 2 bases and 2 bases, there was a span of 13 bases. The CDR3 is 15 amino acids. Germline V gene sequence: CDR1 GTSNPN, CDR2 SVGIG (reference sequence). The CDR3 here is CAWSPTAYGNQPQHF. The CDR3 DNA, read in part, is TGTGCCTGGAGTCCCACAGCCTATGGCAATCAGCCC.

This clone was counted at least ten times. The DNA ends 3 residues before the CDR3 does, and the rest of the CDR3 is filled in from the germline J gene. V and J are TRBV18 and TRBJ1-1; TRBD1 matches 8 bases. CDR1 and CDR2 (germline): KGHSH, LQKENI. This CDR3 comprises 16 residues. Germline trimming cut 0 bases from V and 1 base from J; bases unmatched to any gene: 4. CDR3 bases read: TGTGCCAGCTCACCACCGACAGGGGCTACGAACACTGAA. Translated: CASSPPTGATNTE. The entire CDR3 protein reads CASSPPTGATNTEAFF.

This clone was recorded many times. The CDR3 goes on 3 residues after the read ends, and that part is filled in from the germline J gene. The V call is TRBV10-1, the J call TRBJ2-7; D unclear. The CDR3 loop spans 13 amino acids. The V gene's germline CDR1 is WNHNN and CDR2 SYGVQD (reference sequence). V shed 4 bases and J shed 6 bases, with 13 bases lying between them. This CDR3 reads CASSGTVIGEQYF. The CDR3 DNA, read in part, is TGCGCCAGCAGTGGTACAGTCATAGGCGAG.

This clone appeared many times. The missing CDR3 end, 3 residues past where the read stops, is filled in from the germline J gene. The rearrangement joins TRBV9 to TRBJ2-5; 14 bases fit TRBD2. The CDR3 contains 16 residues. Germline V gene sequence: CDR1 SGDLS, CDR2 YYNGEE. With V trimmed by 4 bases and J by 5 bases, 7 bases remained unmatched. CDR3 bases read: TGTGCCAGCAGCCCATCGACTAGCGGGAGGGGGGAGACC. Its translation: CASSPSTSGRGET. The whole CDR3 protein is CASSPSTSGRGETQYF.

This clone was picked up many times. The read comes to an end 3 residues before the CDR3 does, leaving the germline J gene to fill in the end. This sequence joins TRBV30 and TRBJ2-7, with TRBD2 matching 8 bases. Germline CDR1 reads GTSNPN; CDR2 reads SVGIG (reference sequence). The CDR3 totals 14 residues. The V gene end was trimmed by 4 bases and the J gene end by 2 bases; junction bases not matched to a gene: 7. CDR3 protein: CAWKVAGGAYEQYF. CDR3 DNA (partial): TGTGCCTGGAAGGTTGCGGGAGGTGCCTACGAG.

The sample holds many counts of this clone. The sequence runs out 3 residues before the end of the CDR3; the remainder is reconstructed from the germline J gene. V is TRBV7-9 and J is TRBJ2-3; 9 bases are shared with TRBD1. J was trimmed by 3 bases and V by 8 bases; bases with no gene match: 6. The CDR3 has 14 residues. Germline CDR1 is SEHNR and CDR2 is FQNEAQ (reference sequence). CDR3 protein: CASERGQGTDTQYF. CDR3 DNA, as far as it was read: TGTGCCAGCGAAAGGGGACAGGGAACAGATACG.

Many counts were recorded for this clone. From the germline J gene comes the end of the CDR3, since the read stops 3 residues before it. This chain joins TRBV29-1 and TRBJ2-5; 10 bases are shared with TRBD1. There are 15 residues in the CDR3. Germline values: CDR1 SQVTM, CDR2 ANQGSEA. V dropped 6 bases and J dropped 5; count of bases not matched to a gene: 12. Partial CDR3 DNA: TGCAGCGTCTCATACGGGACAGGGGTCAGGGAGACC. This codes for CSVSYGTGVRET. The entire CDR3 is CSVSYGTGVRETQYF.

This clone was detected many times. The read finishes 3 residues shy of the CDR3 end, and the germline J gene is used to complete it. The chain employs TRBV11-2 and TRBJ2-7, with D possibly matching TRBD2 (7 bases). CDR1 and CDR2 from the germline V gene are SGHAT and FQNNGV. V lost 4 bases and J lost 4, with 14 bases in between. The CDR3 runs 14 residues. CDR3 DNA, as far as it was read: TGTGCCAGCAGCTCATTCGGGGGGCGATACGAG. Protein: CASSSFGGRYE. The entire CDR3 sequence reads CASSSFGGRYEQYF.

This clone showed up many times. The read ends 3 residues before the CDR3 terminus; that terminus is restored from the germline J gene. The rearrangement joins TRBV5-1 to TRBJ2-1; 8 bases are a match to TRBD2. With V trimmed by 4 bases and J by 3 bases, 9 bases remained unmatched. This CDR3 is built from 16 residues. The germline gives CDR1 SGHRS, CDR2 YFSETQ. The CDR3 loop is CASSPLAAGNYNEQFF. The sequenced part of the CDR3 DNA is TGCGCCAGCAGCCCACTAGCGGCCGGGAACTACAATGAG.

This clone has just a few counts. The read gets to within 3 residues of the CDR3 end, and the germline J gene fills in the rest. The V and J genes are TRBV5-1 and TRBJ2-1, with 9 bases lining up with TRBD1. This CDR3 comprises 14 residues. V shed 7 bases, J shed 7 bases, and the junction held 9 bases outside the gene matches. Germline loops: CDR1 SGHRS, CDR2 YFSETQ. CDR3 bases read: TGCGCCAGCGGATCAACAGGGGGCTCGAATGAG. Encoded protein: CASGSTGGSNE. The full CDR3 protein is CASGSTGGSNEQFF.

This clone was observed many times. The read stops 3 residues short of the end of the CDR3; the missing end is completed from the germline J gene. The chain links TRBV14 to TRBJ2-1; 9 nucleotides align to TRBD2. Losses at the gene ends were 3 bases for V and 6 bases for J; bases not matched to a gene: 12. The CDR3 is 17 amino acids. Germline V gene data show CDR1 as SGHDN and CDR2 as FVKESK. CDR3 DNA (partial): TGTGCCAGCAGCCAGACCCACGGCGCGGGAGGGCTCAATGAG. It specifies CASSQTHGAGGLNE. The CDR3 reads in full as CASSQTHGAGGLNEQFF.

This clone appeared many times. The sequence runs out 3 residues before the end of the CDR3; the remainder is reconstructed from the germline J gene. V and J are TRBV27 and TRBJ2-7; 9 nucleotides match TRBD1. The CDR3 covers 13 residues. Germline V gene lookup returns CDR1 MNHEY and CDR2 SMNVEV (reference sequence). V was pared by 10 bases and J by 2 bases, with 6 bases of the junction left unmatched. CDR3 sequence reads: CATWDRAPYEQYF. The CDR3 DNA, read in part, is TGTGCCACCTGGGACAGGGCCCCCTACGAG.

Many counts were recorded for this clone. The CDR3 extends 3 residues past the end of the read, so its final part is completed from the germline J gene. The chain joins TRBV28 to TRBJ1-6; D is uncertain. Germline CDR1 and CDR2: MDHEN and SYDVKM. Trimming shortened V by 3 bases and J by 6 bases, and 9 bases separated the two germline ends. This CDR3 contains 14 residues. This CDR3 reads CASSLRAPNSPLHF. CDR3 DNA (partial): TGTGCCAGCAGTTTGCGGGCGCCTAATTCACCC.

This clone was seen many times. The read stops 3 residues short of the end of the CDR3; the missing end is completed from the germline J gene. This chain uses TRBV18 with TRBJ2-5, with TRBD2 matching 9 bases. J gave up 2 bases and V 2 bases, and 12 bases lay outside the gene matches. Germline V gene lookup returns CDR1 KGHSH and CDR2 LQKENI. This CDR3 comprises 18 residues. The CDR3 bases that were read are TGTGCCAGCTCACCAGGGTCGTCGTCTAGCGGGATTCAAGAGACC. Translated, it gives CASSPGSSSSGIQET. The CDR3 reads in full as CASSPGSSSSGIQETQYF.

This clone was counted ten times or more. Read coverage stops 3 residues before the CDR3 terminus; the germline J gene supplies the remainder. The V call is TRBV19, the J call TRBJ1-2; D is uncertain. Germline CDR1 and CDR2: LNHDA and SQIVND (reference sequence). The CDR3 consists of 14 residues. The V gene lost 6 bases and the J gene lost 5 bases, with 16 bases spanning the gap. The CDR3 is CASSRDALKYGYTF. The CDR3 DNA, read in part, is TGTGCCAGTAGCCGAGATGCTCTAAAGTATGGC.

This clone was seen many times. The CDR3 end lies 3 residues beyond the end of the read and is filled in from the germline J gene. This chain joins TRBV29-1 and TRBJ2-3, with D possibly being TRBD1 (5 bases). The CDR3 has 14 residues. Germline V CDR1 and CDR2: SQVTM, ANQGSEA. The V end was cut by 2 bases, the J end by 0 bases, with 9 bases between. The CDR3 bases that were read are TGCAGCGTTGAAAGGGGTTCTAGCACAGATACG. Encoded protein: CSVERGSSTDT. The full CDR3 reads CSVERGSSTDTQYF.

Turning to this clone: The missing CDR3 end, 3 residues past where the read stops, is filled in from the germline J gene. The chain employs TRBV5-1 and TRBJ1-1; D might be TRBD1 (5 bases). Deletions cut 1 base from V and 1 base from J, with 14 bases between. The CDR3 runs 16 residues. CDR1 and CDR2 from the germline V gene are SGHRS and YFSETQ. The CDR3 is CASSLSSLDTNTEAFF. The CDR3 bases that were read are TGCGCCAGCAGCTTGTCCTCACTGGACACGAACACTGAA.

In its sample, this clone ranks as medium-sized. The CDR3 goes on 3 residues after the read ends, and that part is filled in from the germline J gene. J is TRBJ2-2 and V is TRBV5-1; D is unresolved. V lost 3 bases and J 3 bases, leaving 3 bases between the germline ends. This CDR3 region has 12 residues. Germline V gene sequence: CDR1 SGHRS, CDR2 YFSETQ. The CDR3 DNA, read in part, is TGCGCCAGCAGCTCCGACACCGGGGAG. Its protein product is CASSSDTGE. The CDR3 as a whole reads CASSSDTGELFF.